This is a list of T cell receptor beta chains from one sample in a study of T-cell reconstitution after alpha-beta-depleted transplantation in children. TCRdb re-derived calls from the PCR reads in MiXCR, one entry per CDR3 protein. The table records approximately 980,000 distinct CDR3 sequences, under 30% of them present only once. Sample: PBMCs, mostly from graft donor cells, taken 360 days after TCRalphabeta/CD19-depleted stem cell transplant. These receptors all come from a boy under two years old who had a stem cell transplant for SCID, so the T cells may come from the graft donor. Each CDR3 is given with its conserved first and last residue. The order of the fields is clone size, J gene, V gene, D gene, CDR3 DNA, CDR3 protein. A D gene is named only where the DNA matches it firmly. Size tells how often a clone was seen (once, few, many) or the class of an expanded clone, and some rows leave it out.

>few|TRBJ2-1|TRBV5-1|TRBD2
TGCGCCAGCAGGCCAACTAGCGGGGGGACCTACAATGAGCAGTTCTTC
CASRPTSGGTYNEQFF
>many|TRBJ2-7|TRBV5-1|.
TGCGCCAGCAGCGGGACCAGCTACGAGCAGTACTTC
CASSGTSYEQYF
>few|TRBJ1-1|TRBV12-3/TRBV12-4|.
TGTGCCAGCAGTCCACAGGGAAGTAGGGCTGAAGCTTTCTTT
CASSPQGSRAEAFF
>.|TRBJ1-2|TRBV10-2|.
TGCGCCAGCACGGGGACGCCCAACTATGGCTACACCTTC
CASTGTPNYGYTF
>.|TRBJ1-5|TRBV4-1|.
TGCGCCAGCAGCCAAAGTCAGCTATCCAATCAGCCCCAGCATTTT
CASSQSQLSNQPQHF
>few|TRBJ1-2|TRBV5-1|TRBD1
TGCGCCAGCAGCGGCGGACAGGGGGCTGGGGGCTACACCTTC
CASSGGQGAGGYTF
>.|TRBJ2-5|TRBV24-1|.
TGTGCCACCAGTGACCCGACCGTGCCGGGAGAGACCCAGTACTTC
CATSDPTVPGETQYF
>few|TRBJ1-1|TRBV7-3|.
TGTGCCAGCAGCTTAGGGCATCCGAACACTGAAGCTTTCTTT
CASSLGHPNTEAFF
>.|TRBJ2-2|TRBV4-3|.
TGCGCCAGCAGCCAGCTTGTATCCGGGACCAGCGGGGAGCTGTTTTTT
CASSQLVSGTSGELFF
>.|TRBJ2-1|TRBV24-1|.
TGTGCCACCAGTGACCCTAGCGTCGATGAGCAGTTCTTC
CATSDPSVDEQFF
>once|TRBJ1-1|TRBV6-1|TRBD1
TGTGCCAGTTGGTCACTGCGGGGACAGGGCAAAGGGATGAACACTGAAGCTTTCTTT
CASWSLRGQGKGMNTEAFF
>few|TRBJ1-1|TRBV5-1|.
TGCGCCAGCAGCTTGGTTCGCCGCGGCCCCACTGAAGCTTTCTTT
CASSLVRRGPTEAFF
>.|TRBJ2-1|TRBV30|TRBD2
TGTGCCTGGAGGCAGCGGGGGTGGTACAATGAGCAGTTCTTC
CAWRQRGWYNEQFF
>many|TRBJ2-7|TRBV20-1|.
TGCAGTGCTAGAGGAGGGGGGGTGGACGAGCAGTACTTC
CSARGGGVDEQYF
>.|TRBJ2-3|TRBV5-1|.
TGCGCCAGCAGGGGGGGAGGCGAAGATACGCAGTATTTT
CASRGGGEDTQYF
>.|TRBJ1-4|TRBV5-5|.
TGTGCCAGCAGCAAACGACAGGCCCTTAATGAAAAACTGTTTTTT
CASSKRQALNEKLFF
>few|TRBJ2-7|TRBV18|TRBD1
TGTGCCAGCTCCGGGTCAAGGGGGCCATACGAGCAGTACTTC
CASSGSRGPYEQYF
>.|TRBJ2-7|TRBV4-3|.
TGCGCCAGCAGCCAAGAGAGTCAGGGGAGCTACGAGCAGTACTTC
CASSQESQGSYEQYF
>.|TRBJ1-1|TRBV18|.
TGTGCCAGCTTCAGGGACCCGAACACTGAAGCTTTCTTT
CASFRDPNTEAFF
>few|TRBJ2-3|TRBV27|.
TGTGCCAGCAGTTCTGTGGGTACGCAGTATTTT
CASSSVGTQYF
>.|TRBJ1-6|TRBV20-1|TRBD1
TGCAGTGCTAGAGGCCAGGGGGTCGGTTCACCCCTCCACTTT
CSARGQGVGSPLHF
>.|TRBJ2-5|TRBV7-2|.
TGTGCCAGCAGCTTAGCGCATCGGGGGCCAGAGACCCAGTACTTC
CASSLAHRGPETQYF
>few|TRBJ1-2|TRBV20-1|.
TGCAGTGCTACTGAGGTCCCCTATGGCTACACCTTC
CSATEVPYGYTF
>.|TRBJ1-6|TRBV5-5|.
TGTGCCAGCAGCTTGCTTGTAGGGGGTAATTCACCCCTCCACTTT
CASSLLVGGNSPLHF
>few|TRBJ2-7|TRBV29-1|.
TGCAGCGTCACGACAGGCTTCTCCTACGAGCAGTACTTC
CSVTTGFSYEQYF
>.|TRBJ2-7|TRBV29-1|.
TGCAGCGTGCGAACAGAGGACTCCTACGAGCAGTACTTC
CSVRTEDSYEQYF
>.|TRBJ2-2|TRBV24-1|.
TGTGCCACCAGTGGCTTCACCGACACCGGGGAGCTGTTTTTT
CATSGFTDTGELFF
>.|TRBJ2-1|TRBV6-2/TRBV6-3|.
TGTGCCAGCAGTAAGGGGGGGGTTGCTAATGAGCAGTTCTTC
CASSKGGVANEQFF
>.|TRBJ2-3|TRBV7-7|.
TGTGCCAGCAGCTCTCCCCCCCCTCAAGTAGACTCTAGCACAGATACGCAGTATTTT
CASSSPPPQVDSSTDTQYF
>.|TRBJ1-6|TRBV25-1|TRBD1
TGTGCCAGCAGTGAAGAGGGGGCGGCCGATTCACCCCTCCACTTT
CASSEEGAADSPLHF
>.|TRBJ2-4|TRBV5-5|.
TGTGCCAGCAGCTCCCTTACGGGGTTAGCCAAAAACATTCAGTACTTC
CASSSLTGLAKNIQYF
>few|TRBJ2-5|TRBV3-1|TRBD2
TGTGCCAGCAGCCACGAAGGACTAGGGGAGACCCAGTACTTC
CASSHEGLGETQYF
>.|TRBJ1-1|TRBV12-3/TRBV12-4|.
TGTGCCAGCAGCCGGGGGGAACGTCAAGCTTTCTTT
CASSRGERQAFF
>.|TRBJ2-5|TRBV7-9|TRBD2
TGTGCCAGCAGCTCCCGTAGCGGGGTCCGCCAAGAGACCCAGTACTTC
CASSSRSGVRQETQYF
>.|TRBJ1-5|TRBV28|.
TGTGCCAGCAGTTGGTCTGGGCAGCAGCCCCAGCATTTT
CASSWSGQQPQHF
>.|TRBJ1-2|TRBV29-1|.
TGCAGCGTTTACTCTTTCTTGGGTGCCGGAGGAGGCTACACCTTC
CSVYSFLGAGGGYTF
>.|TRBJ1-5|TRBV5-1|TRBD1
TGCGCCAGCAGCCCAACAGGGGCGGGCAATCAGCCCCAGCATTTT
CASSPTGAGNQPQHF
>few|TRBJ2-1|TRBV20-1|TRBD2
TGCAGTGCTAGATCCCGACTAGCGGGGGCCTTCCATGAGCAGTTCTTC
CSARSRLAGAFHEQFF
>few|TRBJ1-1|TRBV5-1|.
TGCGCCAGCAGCTTGGTTACAGCCAAGAACACTGAAGCTTTCTTT
CASSLVTAKNTEAFF
>.|TRBJ2-1|TRBV4-3|TRBD1
TGCGCCAGCAGCCAAGATCTATCGGGGACAGGGGCCCTTGAGCAGTTCTTC
CASSQDLSGTGALEQFF
>.|TRBJ1-3|TRBV6-1|.
TGTGCCAGCAGTGAATACGGGTGGACGAGCTCTGGAAACACCATATATTTT
CASSEYGWTSSGNTIYF
>.|TRBJ2-3|TRBV20-1|TRBD2
TGCAGTGCTCTGGGTCGAGCGGGGACAGATACGCAGTATTTT
CSALGRAGTDTQYF
>.|TRBJ2-7|TRBV5-1|.
TGCGCCAGCAGCTTATACCGGGATCTGGGTTACGAGCAGTACTTC
CASSLYRDLGYEQYF
>.|TRBJ2-1|TRBV20-1|.
TGCAGTGCGGGGCTGGCATATGAGCAGTTCTTC
CSAGLAYEQFF
>.|TRBJ2-7|TRBV5-1|.
TGCGCCAGCAGCTCCGAGGACAGAGGCTACGAGCAGTACTTC
CASSSEDRGYEQYF
>.|TRBJ2-7|TRBV28|.
TGTGCCAGCAGTTTTGGGCACAGGGTAGGCTCCTACGAGCAGTACTTC
CASSFGHRVGSYEQYF
>.|TRBJ2-2|TRBV24-1|TRBD2
TGTGCCACCAGTGACGCCGGGAGACTAGCCGCGAGGACCGGGGAGCTGTTTTTT
CATSDAGRLAARTGELFF
>.|TRBJ2-7|TRBV4-2|TRBD1
TGTGCCAGCAGACCGCCGGGACAGGGGATCTACGAGCAGTACTTC
CASRPPGQGIYEQYF
>.|TRBJ2-7|TRBV9|.
TGTGCCAGCAGCGTAGCTACAGGGCCCTACGAGCAGTACTTC
CASSVATGPYEQYF
>.|TRBJ1-1|TRBV4-3|.
TGCGCCAGCAGCCAAGCTGTAAATAGGGTTAAGAACACTGAAGCTTTCTTT
CASSQAVNRVKNTEAFF
>few|TRBJ2-1|TRBV6-5|TRBD2
TGTGCCAGCAGGCACCAGACTAGCGGGGTTCCCAATGAGCAGTTCTTC
CASRHQTSGVPNEQFF